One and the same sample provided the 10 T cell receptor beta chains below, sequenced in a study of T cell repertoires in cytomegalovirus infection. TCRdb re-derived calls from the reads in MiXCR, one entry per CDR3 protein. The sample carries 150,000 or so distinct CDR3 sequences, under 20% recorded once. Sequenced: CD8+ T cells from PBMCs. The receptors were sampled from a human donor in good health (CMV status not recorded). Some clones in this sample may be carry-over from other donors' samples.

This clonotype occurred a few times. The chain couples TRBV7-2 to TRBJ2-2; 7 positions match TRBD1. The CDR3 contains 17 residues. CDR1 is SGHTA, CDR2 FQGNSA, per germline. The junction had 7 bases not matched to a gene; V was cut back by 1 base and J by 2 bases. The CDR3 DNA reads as TGTGCCAGCAGCTTAGAGGGGGCGCTTTCAAACACCGGGGAGCTGTTTTTT. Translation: CASSLEGALSNTGELFF.

CDR3 DNA sequence: TGTGCCAGCAGCTTGGCCAAAAAAACTGAAGCTTTCTTT. This codes for CASSLAKKTEAFF. J is TRBJ1-1 and V is TRBV7-6; D gene ambiguous. From germline, CDR1 is SGHVS and CDR2 FNYEAQ. CDR3 size: 13 residues. V lost 3 bases to trimming and J lost 5 bases, with 10 bases between them.

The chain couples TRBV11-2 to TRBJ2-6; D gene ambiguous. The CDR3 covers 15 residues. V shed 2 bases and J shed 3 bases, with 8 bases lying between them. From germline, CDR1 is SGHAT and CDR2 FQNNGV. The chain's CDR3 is CASSLLGFGANVLTF. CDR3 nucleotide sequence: TGTGCCAGCAGCTTATTGGGCTTTGGGGCCAACGTCCTGACTTTC.

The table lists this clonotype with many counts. The DNA for the CDR3 is TGTGCCAGCAGCCGTACTGGGACTAGCGGGGGGGCCGGCCGGGAGACCCAGTACTTC. As protein: CASSRTGTSGGAGRETQYF. This sequence joins TRBV7-2 and TRBJ2-5, with 16 bases lining up with TRBD2. The CDR3 consists of 19 residues. Germline values: CDR1 SGHTA, CDR2 FQGNSA. V trimming: 5 bases; J trimming: 5 bases; junction bases outside the gene matches: 14.

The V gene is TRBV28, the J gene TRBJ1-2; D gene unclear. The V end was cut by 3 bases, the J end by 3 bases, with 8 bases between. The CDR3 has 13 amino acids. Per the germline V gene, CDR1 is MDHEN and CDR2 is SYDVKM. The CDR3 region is CASSFDGHYGYTF. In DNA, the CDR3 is TGTGCCAGCAGTTTTGACGGACACTATGGCTACACCTTC.

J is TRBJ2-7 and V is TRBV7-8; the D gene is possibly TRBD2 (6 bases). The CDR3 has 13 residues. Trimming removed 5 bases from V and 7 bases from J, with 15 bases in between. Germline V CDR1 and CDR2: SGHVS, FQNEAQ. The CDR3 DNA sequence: TGTGCCAGCAGCCCCCTTGCTAGCGAAGAGCAGTACTTC. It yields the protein CASSPLASEEQYF.

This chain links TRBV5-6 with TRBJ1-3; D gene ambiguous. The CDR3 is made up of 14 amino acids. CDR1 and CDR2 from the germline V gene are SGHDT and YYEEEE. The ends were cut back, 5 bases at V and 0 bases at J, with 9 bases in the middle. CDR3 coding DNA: TGTGCCAGCAGATTGACCGACTCTGGAAACACCATATATTTT. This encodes CASRLTDSGNTIYF.

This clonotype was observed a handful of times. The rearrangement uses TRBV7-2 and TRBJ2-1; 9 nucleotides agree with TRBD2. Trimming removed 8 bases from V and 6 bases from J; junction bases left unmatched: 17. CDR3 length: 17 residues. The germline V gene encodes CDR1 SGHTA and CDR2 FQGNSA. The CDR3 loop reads CASQDRIAGEQFNEQFF. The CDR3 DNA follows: TGTGCCAGCCAAGATAGGATAGCGGGGGAGCAATTCAATGAGCAGTTCTTC.

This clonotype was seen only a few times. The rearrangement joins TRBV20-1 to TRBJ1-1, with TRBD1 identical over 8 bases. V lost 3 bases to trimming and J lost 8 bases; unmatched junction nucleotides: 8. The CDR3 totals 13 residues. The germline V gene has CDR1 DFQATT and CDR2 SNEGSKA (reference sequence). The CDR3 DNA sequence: TGCAGTGCTAGGCCCTTGGACAGGGAAGAAGCTTTCTTT. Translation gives CSARPLDREEAFF.

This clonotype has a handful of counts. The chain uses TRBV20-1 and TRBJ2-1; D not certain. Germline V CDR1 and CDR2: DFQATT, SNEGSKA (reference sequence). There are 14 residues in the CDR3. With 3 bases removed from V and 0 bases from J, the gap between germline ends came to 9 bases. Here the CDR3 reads CSASLQPSYNEQFF. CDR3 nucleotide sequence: TGCAGTGCTAGTTTACAGCCCTCCTACAATGAGCAGTTCTTC.